Shown below are 5 T cell receptor beta chains from a single sample sequenced in a study of T cells in Graves' hyperthyroidism and ophthalmopathy. From RNA transcripts, TCR beta CDR3 regions were amplified. The primer set for the first-round RT-PCR of the TCR CDR3 was HTBI. TCRdb ran MiXCR on the multiplex PCR reads and lists one entry per CDR3 protein. The sample has about 660,000 distinct CDR3 sequences; 40% to 55% are singletons. The sample comprised peripheral blood or thyroid tissue (not recorded which). Receptors were obtained from an adult man with Graves' disease, either hyperthyroidism or ophthalmopathy (not recorded which).

Only a few counts were recorded for this clonotype. This sequence joins TRBV19 and TRBJ2-7; 7 bases map to TRBD2. After removal of 6 bases from V and 5 bases from J, the junction contained 7 bases not matched to a gene. Per germline, CDR1 LNHDA and CDR2 SQIVND (reference sequence). This CDR3 is built from 13 residues. In nucleotides, the CDR3 is TGTGCCAGTAGAAGGGAGGGAGTGGACGAGCAGTACTTC. Translation: CASRREGVDEQYF.

V usage is TRBV9 and J usage is TRBJ1-2; 9 bases align to TRBD1. V lost 5 bases to trimming and J lost 5 bases; unmatched junction nucleotides: 16. Per the germline V gene, CDR1 is SGDLS and CDR2 is YYNGEE. The length of the CDR3 is 17 residues. The CDR3 spells CASSDQPNGQGTYGYTF. CDR3 coding DNA: TGTGCCAGCAGTGATCAACCAAACGGACAGGGGACGTATGGCTACACCTTC.

CDR3 DNA: TGCAGCGTTGAGGGGTCGGCAGTTGACTCCTACGAGCAGTACTTC. Protein product: CSVEGSAVDSYEQYF. The J gene is TRBJ2-7, the V gene TRBV29-1; D is undetermined. The CDR3 totals 15 residues. V lost 3 bases to trimming and J lost 0 bases, with 15 bases between them. Germline V gene sequence: CDR1 SQVTM, CDR2 ANQGSEA.

A few counts support this clonotype. The genes are TRBV7-9 and TRBJ2-7; D is possibly TRBD1 (6 bases). The germline V gene has CDR1 SEHNR and CDR2 FQNEAQ (reference sequence). Trimming removed 5 bases at V and 5 bases at J, with 13 bases between. This CDR3 spans 13 amino acids. In DNA, the CDR3 is TGTGCCAGCAGCCATGCACAGGGCGACGAGCAGTACTTC. Translation gives CASSHAQGDEQYF. The complete variable domain, with remaining parts taken from reference TRBV7-9 and TRBJ2-7, reads DTGVSQNPRHKITKRGQNVTFRCDPISEHNRLYWYRQTLGQGPEFLTYFQNEAQLEKSRLLSDRFSAERPKGSFSTLEIQRTEQGDSAMYLCASSHAQGDEQYFGPGTRLTVT.

The V call is TRBV29-1, the J call TRBJ1-1, with D perhaps matching TRBD1 (6 bases). V lost 6 bases and J lost 5, with 22 bases in between. The CDR3 spans 15 residues. Per germline, CDR1 SQVTM and CDR2 ANQGSEA. The CDR3 loop reads CSVQKIGEGETEAFF. CDR3 bases: TGCAGCGTCCAAAAGATCGGTGAGGGGGAGACTGAAGCTTTCTTT.